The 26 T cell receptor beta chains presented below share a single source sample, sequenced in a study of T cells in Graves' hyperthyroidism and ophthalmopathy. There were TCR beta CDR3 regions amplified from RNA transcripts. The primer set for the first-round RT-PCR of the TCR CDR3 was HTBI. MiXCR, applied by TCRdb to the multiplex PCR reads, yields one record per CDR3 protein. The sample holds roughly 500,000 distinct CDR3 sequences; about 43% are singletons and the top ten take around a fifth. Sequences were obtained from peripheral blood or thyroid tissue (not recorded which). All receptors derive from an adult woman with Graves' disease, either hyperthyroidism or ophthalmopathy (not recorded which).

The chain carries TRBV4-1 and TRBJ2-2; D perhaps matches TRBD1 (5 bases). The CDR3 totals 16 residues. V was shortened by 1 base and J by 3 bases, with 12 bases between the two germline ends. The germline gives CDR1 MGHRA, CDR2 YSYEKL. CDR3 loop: CASSQVGAPDTGELFF. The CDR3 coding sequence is TGCGCCAGCAGCCAAGTTGGGGCCCCAGACACCGGGGAGCTGTTTTTT.

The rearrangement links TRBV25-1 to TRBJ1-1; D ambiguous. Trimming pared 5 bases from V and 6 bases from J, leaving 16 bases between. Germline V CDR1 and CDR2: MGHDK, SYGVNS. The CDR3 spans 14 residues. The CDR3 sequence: CASSYGQGLAEAFF. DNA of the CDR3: TGTGCCAGCAGTTACGGCCAAGGGCTAGCTGAAGCTTTCTTT.

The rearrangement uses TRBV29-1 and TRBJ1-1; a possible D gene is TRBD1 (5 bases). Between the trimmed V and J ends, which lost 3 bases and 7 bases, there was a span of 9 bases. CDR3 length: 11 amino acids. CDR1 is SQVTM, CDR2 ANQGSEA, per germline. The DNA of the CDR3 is TGCAGCGTTGAGTCACAGGTTGAAGCTTTCTTT. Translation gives CSVESQVEAFF. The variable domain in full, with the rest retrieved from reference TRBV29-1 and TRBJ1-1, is SAVISQKPSRDICQRGTSLTIQCQVDSQVTMMFWYRQQPGQSLTLIATANQGSEATYESGFVIDKFPISRPNLTFSTLTVSNMSPEDSSIYLCSVESQVEAFFGQGTRLTVV.

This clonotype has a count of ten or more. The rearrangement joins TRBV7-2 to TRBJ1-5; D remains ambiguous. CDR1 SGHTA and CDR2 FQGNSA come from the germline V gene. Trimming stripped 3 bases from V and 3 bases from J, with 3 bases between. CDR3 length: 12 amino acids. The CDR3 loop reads CASSFPNQPQHF. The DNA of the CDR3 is TGTGCCAGCAGCTTTCCCAATCAGCCCCAGCATTTT.

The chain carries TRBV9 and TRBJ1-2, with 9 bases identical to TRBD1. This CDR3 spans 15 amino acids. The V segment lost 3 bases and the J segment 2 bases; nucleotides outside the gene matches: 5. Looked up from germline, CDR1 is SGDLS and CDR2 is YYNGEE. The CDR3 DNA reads TGTGCCAGCAGCGCTCAGGGGACAGGGAACTATGGCTACACCTTC. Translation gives CASSAQGTGNYGYTF.

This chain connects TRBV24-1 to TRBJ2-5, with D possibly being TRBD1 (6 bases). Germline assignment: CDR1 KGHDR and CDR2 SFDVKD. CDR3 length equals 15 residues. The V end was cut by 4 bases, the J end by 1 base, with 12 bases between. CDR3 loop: CATSETGTGQETQYF. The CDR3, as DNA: TGTGCCACCAGTGAAACAGGGACCGGCCAAGAGACCCAGTACTTC.

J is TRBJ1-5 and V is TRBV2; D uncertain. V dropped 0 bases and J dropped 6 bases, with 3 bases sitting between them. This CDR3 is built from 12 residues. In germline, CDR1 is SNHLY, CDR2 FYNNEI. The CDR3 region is CASSEAGQPQHF. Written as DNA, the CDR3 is TGTGCCAGCAGTGAAGCCGGTCAGCCCCAGCATTTT.

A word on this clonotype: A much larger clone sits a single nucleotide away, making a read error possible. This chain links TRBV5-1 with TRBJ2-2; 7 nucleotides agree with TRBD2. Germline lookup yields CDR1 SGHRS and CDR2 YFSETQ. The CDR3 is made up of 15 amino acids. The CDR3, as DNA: TGCACCAGCAGCTCTACGGGAGGAAACACCGGGGAGCTGTTTTTT. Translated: CTSSSTGGNTGELFF.

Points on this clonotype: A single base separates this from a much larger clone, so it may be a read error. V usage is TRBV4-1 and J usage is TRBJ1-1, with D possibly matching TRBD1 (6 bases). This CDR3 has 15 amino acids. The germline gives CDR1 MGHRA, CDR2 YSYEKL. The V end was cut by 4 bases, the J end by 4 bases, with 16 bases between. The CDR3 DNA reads TGCGCCAGCAGCCTCTTAACAGGGAGGCTCACTGAAGCTTTCTTT. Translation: CASSLLTGRLTEAFF.

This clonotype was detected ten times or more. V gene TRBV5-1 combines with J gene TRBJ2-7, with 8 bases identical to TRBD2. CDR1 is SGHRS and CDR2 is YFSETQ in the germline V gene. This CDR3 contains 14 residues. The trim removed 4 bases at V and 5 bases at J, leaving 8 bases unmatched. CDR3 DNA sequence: TGCGCCAGCAGCAGGGGACTAGAAGTTGACGAGCAGTACTTC. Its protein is CASSRGLEVDEQYF.

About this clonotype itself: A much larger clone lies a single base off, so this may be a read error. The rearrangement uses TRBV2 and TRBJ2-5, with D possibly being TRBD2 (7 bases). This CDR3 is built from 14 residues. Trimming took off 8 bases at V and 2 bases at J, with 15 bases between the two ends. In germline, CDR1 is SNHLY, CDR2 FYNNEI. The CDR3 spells CASQGRDLQETQYF. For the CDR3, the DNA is TGTGCCAGCCAGGGGAGGGACCTTCAAGAGACCCAGTACTTC. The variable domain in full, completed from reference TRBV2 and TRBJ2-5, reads EPEVTQTPSHQVTQMGQEVILRCVPISNHLYFYWYRQILGQKVEFLVSFYNNEISEKSEIFDDQFSVERPDGSNFTLKIRSTKLEDSAMYFCASQGRDLQETQYFGPGTRLLVL.

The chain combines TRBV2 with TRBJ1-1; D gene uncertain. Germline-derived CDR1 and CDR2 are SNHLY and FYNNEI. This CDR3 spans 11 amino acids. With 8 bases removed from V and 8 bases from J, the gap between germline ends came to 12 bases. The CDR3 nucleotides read TGTGCCAGCGAGGGAGCGGACGAAGCTTTCTTT. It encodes CASEGADEAFF. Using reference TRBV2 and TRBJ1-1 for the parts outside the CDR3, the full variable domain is EPEVTQTPSHQVTQMGQEVILRCVPISNHLYFYWYRQILGQKVEFLVSFYNNEISEKSEIFDDQFSVERPDGSNFTLKIRSTKLEDSAMYFCASEGADEAFFGQGTRLTVV.

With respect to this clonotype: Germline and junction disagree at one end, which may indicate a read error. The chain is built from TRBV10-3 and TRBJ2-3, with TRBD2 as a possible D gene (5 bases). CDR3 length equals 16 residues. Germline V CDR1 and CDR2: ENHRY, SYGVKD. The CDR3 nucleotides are TGTGCCAGCAGTGAAGCAGTAAGAGGGAGCACAGATACGCAGTATTTT. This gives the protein CASSEAVRGSTDTQYF.

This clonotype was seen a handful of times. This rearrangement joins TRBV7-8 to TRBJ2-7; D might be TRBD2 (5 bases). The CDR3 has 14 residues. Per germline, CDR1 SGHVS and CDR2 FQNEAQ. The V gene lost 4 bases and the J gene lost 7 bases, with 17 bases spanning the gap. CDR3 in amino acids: CASSSGVIREEQYF. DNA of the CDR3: TGTGCCAGCAGCTCTGGGGTCATACGGGAAGAGCAGTACTTC.

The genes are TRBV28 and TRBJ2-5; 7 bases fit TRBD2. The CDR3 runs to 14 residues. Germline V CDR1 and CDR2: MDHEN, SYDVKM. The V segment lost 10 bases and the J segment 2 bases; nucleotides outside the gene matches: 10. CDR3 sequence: CAIASGTPQETQYF. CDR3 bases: TGTGCCATCGCAAGCGGGACCCCGCAAGAGACCCAGTACTTC.

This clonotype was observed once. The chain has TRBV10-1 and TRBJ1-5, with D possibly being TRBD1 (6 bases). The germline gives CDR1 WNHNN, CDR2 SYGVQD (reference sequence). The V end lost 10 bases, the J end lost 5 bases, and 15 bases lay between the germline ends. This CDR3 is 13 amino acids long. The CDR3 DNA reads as TGCGCCAACGACCGGACAGATTATCAGCCCCAGCATTTT. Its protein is CANDRTDYQPQHF.

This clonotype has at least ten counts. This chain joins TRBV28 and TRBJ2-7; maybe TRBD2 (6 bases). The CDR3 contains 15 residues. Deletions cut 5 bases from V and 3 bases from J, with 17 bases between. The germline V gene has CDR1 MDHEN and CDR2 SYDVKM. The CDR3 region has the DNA TGTGCCAGCAGTCCCTCGGAGGGTTGGGACTACGAGCAGTACTTC. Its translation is CASSPSEGWDYEQYF. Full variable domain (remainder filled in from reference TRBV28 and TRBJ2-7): DVKVTQSSRYLVKRTGEKVFLECVQDMDHENMFWYRQDPGLGLRLIYFSYDVKMKEKGDIPEGYSVSREKKERFSLILESASTNQTSMYLCASSPSEGWDYEQYFGPGTRLTVT.

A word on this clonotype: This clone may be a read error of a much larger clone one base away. CDR3 loop: CASSPGTSGSYGQYF. The CDR3 coding sequence is TGTGCCAGCAGCCCCGGGACTAGCGGCTCCTACGGGCAGTACTTC. The chain carries TRBV9 and TRBJ2-7; 11 bases fit TRBD2. The CDR3 is 15 residues long. From germline, CDR1 is SGDLS and CDR2 YYNGEE.

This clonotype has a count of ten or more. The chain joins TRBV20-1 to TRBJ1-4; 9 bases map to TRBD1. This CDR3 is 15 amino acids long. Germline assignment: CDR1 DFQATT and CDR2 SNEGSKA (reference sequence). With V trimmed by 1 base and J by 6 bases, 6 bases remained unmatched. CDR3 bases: TGCAGTGCTAGAGCCCGGGACAGGGCCTATGAAAAACTGTTTTTT. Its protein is CSARARDRAYEKLFF.

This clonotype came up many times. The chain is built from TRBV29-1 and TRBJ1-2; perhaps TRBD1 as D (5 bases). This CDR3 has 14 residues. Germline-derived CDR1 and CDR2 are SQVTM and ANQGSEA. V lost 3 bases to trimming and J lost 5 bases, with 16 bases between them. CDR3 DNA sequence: TGCAGCGTTGATGGGGGAAGCGTAGGGTATGGCTACACCTTC. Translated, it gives CSVDGGSVGYGYTF. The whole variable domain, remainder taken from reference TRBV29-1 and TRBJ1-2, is SAVISQKPSRDICQRGTSLTIQCQVDSQVTMMFWYRQQPGQSLTLIATANQGSEATYESGFVIDKFPISRPNLTFSTLTVSNMSPEDSSIYLCSVDGGSVGYGYTFGSGTRLTVV.

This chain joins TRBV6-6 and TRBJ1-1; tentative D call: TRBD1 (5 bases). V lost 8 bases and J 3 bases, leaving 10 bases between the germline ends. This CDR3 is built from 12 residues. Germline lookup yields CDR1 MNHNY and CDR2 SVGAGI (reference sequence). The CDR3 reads CASVQADTEAFF. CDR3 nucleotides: TGTGCCAGCGTACAGGCAGACACTGAAGCTTTCTTT.

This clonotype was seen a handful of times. The CDR3: CASSPIDNLFQPQHF. The CDR3 nucleotides are TGCGCCAGCAGCCCAATAGACAATCTATTTCAGCCCCAGCATTTT. The chain recombines TRBV4-1 with TRBJ1-5; D uncertain. Germline lookup yields CDR1 MGHRA and CDR2 YSYEKL. This CDR3 has 15 amino acids. V was shortened by 4 bases and J by 6 bases, with 16 bases between the two germline ends.

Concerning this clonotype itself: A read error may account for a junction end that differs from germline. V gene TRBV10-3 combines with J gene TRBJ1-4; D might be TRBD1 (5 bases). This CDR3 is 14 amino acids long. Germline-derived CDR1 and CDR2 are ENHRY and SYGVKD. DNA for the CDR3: TGTGCCGTCAGTGACTCCGCAGGGAATGAAAAACTGTTTTTT. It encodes CAVSDSAGNEKLFF.

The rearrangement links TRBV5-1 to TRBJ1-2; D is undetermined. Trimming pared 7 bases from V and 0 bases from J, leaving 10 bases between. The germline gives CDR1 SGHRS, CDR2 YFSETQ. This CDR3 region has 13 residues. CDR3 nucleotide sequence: TGCGCCAGCCCGGACGGTACTAACTATGGCTACACCTTC. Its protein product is CASPDGTNYGYTF.

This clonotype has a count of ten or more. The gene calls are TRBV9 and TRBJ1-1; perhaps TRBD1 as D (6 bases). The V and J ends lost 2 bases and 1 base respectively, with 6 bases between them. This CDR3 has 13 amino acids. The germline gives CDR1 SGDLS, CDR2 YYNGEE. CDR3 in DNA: TGTGCCAGCAGCGTCAGGGGGAACACTGAAGCTTTCTTT. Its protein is CASSVRGNTEAFF. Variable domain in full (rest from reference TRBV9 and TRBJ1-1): DSGVTQTPKHLITATGQRVTLRCSPRSGDLSVYWYQQSLDQGLQFLIQYYNGEERAKGNILERFSAQQFPDLHSELNLSSLELGDSALYFCASSVRGNTEAFFGQGTRLTVV.

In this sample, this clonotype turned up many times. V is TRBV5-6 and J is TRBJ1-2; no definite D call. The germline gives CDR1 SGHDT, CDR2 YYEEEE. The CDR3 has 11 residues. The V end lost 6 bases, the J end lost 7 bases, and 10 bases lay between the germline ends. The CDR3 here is CASTLHGGYTF. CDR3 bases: TGTGCCAGCACCCTCCATGGTGGCTACACCTTC. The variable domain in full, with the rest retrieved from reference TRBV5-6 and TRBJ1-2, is DAGVTQSPTHLIKTRGQQVTLRCSPKSGHDTVSWYQQALGQGPQFIFQYYEEEERQRGNFPDRFSGHQFPNYSSELNVNALLLGDSALYLCASTLHGGYTFGSGTRLTVV.